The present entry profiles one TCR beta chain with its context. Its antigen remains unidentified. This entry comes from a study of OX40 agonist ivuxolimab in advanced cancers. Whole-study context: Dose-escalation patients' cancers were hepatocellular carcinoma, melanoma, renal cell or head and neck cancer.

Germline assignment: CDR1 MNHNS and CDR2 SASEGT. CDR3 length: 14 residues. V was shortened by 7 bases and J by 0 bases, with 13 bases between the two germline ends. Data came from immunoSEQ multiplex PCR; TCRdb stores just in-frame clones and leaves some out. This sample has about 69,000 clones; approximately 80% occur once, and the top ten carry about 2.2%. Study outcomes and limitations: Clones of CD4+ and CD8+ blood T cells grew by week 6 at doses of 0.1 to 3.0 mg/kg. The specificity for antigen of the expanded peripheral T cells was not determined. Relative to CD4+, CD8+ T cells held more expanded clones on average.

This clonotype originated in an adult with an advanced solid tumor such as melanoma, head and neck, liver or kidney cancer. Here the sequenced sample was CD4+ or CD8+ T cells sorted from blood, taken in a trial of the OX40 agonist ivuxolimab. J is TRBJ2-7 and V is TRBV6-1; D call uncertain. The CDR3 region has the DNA TGTGCCAGCATTCCTCCGGGCAGCTCCTACGAGCAGTACTTC. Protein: CASIPPGSSYEQYF.